Ten or more counts support the clone carrying this TCR beta chain. Its cognate antigen is unknown. The sample belongs to a study of beta chain features in type 1 diabetes. The CDR3 runs to 15 residues. V gave up 7 bases and J gave up 10 bases, with 23 bases separating them. Germline CDR1 is SNHLY and CDR2 is FYNNEI. Expressed TCRB transcripts were sequenced, since all the RNA that had been isolated was reverse transcribed. Profiling relied on immunoSEQ multiplex PCR, and the TCRdb table lists in-frame clones only, not all of them. This sample carries approximately 100,000 clones, over 25% of them seen once, and the ten largest clones take roughly 0.58%. The authors took one heparinised blood draw, averaging approximately 120 mL, from each donor. Sort purity for all populations was recorded as exceeding 98%. Overall study results and limits: Shorter TCRB CDR3s, moderately but significantly so, marked every one of the four CD4+ subsets in Type 1 diabetes patients. Possible PCR preference for shorter templates applied equally to patients and controls. There was no resolution here of whether HLA type influences TCRB rearrangement.

The chain couples TRBV2 to TRBJ2-1, with D perhaps TRBD1 (6 bases). Sequencing was done on a sample of central memory CD4+ T cells from blood. The sequence was collected from a woman aged 18-29 years with type 1 diabetes. CDR3 region: CASTKGGQHAREQFF. The CDR3 region has the DNA TGTGCCAGCACTAAAGGCGGACAGCATGCCCGGGAGCAGTTCTTC.